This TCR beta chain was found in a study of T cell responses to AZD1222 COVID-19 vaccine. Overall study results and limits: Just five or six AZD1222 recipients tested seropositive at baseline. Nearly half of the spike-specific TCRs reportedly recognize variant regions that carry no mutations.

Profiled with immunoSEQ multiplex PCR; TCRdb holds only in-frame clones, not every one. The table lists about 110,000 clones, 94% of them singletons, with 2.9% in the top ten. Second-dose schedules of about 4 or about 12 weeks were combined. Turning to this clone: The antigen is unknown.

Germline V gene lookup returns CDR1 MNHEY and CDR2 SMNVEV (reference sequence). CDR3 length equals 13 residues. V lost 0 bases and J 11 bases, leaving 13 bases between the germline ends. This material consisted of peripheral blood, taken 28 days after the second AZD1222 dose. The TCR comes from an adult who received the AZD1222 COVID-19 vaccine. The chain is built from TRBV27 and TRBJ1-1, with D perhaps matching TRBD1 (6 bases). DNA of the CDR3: TGTGCCAGCAGTTTATCGGATCTTGACAGGGCTTTCTTT. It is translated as CASSLSDLDRAFF.